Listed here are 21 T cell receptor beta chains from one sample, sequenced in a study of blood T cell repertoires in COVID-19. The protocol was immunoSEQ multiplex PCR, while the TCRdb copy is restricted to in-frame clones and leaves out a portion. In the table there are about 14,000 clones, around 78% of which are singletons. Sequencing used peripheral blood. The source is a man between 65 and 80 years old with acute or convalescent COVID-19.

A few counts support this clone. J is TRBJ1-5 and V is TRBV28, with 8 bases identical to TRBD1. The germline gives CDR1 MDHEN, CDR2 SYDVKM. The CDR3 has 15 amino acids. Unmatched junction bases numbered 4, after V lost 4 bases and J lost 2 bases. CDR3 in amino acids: CASSSGTGRNQPQHF. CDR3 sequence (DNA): TGTGCCAGCAGTTCCGGGACAGGCCGCAATCAGCCCCAGCATTTT.

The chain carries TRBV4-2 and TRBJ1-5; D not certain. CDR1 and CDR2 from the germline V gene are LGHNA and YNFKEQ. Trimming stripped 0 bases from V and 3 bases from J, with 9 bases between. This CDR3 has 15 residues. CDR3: CASSQERADNQPQHF. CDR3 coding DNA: TGTGCCAGCAGCCAAGAGAGGGCAGACAATCAGCCCCAGCATTTT.

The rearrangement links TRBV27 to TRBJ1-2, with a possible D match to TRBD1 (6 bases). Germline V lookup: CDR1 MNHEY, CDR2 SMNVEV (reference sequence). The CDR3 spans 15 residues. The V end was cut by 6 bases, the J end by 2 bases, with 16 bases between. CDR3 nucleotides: TGTGCCAGCAGAGATTACCTACAGGGAAACTATGGCTACACCTTC. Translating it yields CASRDYLQGNYGYTF.

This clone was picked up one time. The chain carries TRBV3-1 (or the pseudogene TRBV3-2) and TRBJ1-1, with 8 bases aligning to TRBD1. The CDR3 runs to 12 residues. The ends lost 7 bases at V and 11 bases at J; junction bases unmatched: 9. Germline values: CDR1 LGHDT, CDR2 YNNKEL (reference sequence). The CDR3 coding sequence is TGTGCCAGCACCCCAGGGGGCCAGCGGGCTTTCTTT. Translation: CASTPGGQRAFF.

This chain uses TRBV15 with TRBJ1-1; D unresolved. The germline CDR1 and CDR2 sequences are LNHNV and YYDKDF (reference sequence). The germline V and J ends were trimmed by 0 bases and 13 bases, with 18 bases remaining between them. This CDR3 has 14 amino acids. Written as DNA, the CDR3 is TGTGCCACCAGCAGAGATCCCCAGGATGGAAAGCTTTTCTTT. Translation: CATSRDPQDGKLFF.

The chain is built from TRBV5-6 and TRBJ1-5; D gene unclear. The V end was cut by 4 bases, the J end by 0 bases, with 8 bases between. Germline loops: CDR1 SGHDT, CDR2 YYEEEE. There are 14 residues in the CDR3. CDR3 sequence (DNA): TGTGCCAGCAGCGGAGGACTTAGCAATCAGCCCCAGCATTTT. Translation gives CASSGGLSNQPQHF.

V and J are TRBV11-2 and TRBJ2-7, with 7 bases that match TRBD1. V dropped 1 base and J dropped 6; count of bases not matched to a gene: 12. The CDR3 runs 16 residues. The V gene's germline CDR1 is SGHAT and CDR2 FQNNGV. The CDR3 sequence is CASSLGGQGVRGEQYF. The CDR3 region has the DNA TGTGCCAGCAGCTTAGGGGGCCAGGGGGTGAGAGGCGAGCAGTACTTC. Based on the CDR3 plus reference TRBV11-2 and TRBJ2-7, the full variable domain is EAGVAQSPRYKIIEKRQSVAFWCNPISGHATLYWYQQILGQGPKLLIQFQNNGVVDDSQLPKDRFSAERLKGVDSTLKIQPAKLEDSAVYLCASSLGGQGVRGEQYFGPGTRLTVT.

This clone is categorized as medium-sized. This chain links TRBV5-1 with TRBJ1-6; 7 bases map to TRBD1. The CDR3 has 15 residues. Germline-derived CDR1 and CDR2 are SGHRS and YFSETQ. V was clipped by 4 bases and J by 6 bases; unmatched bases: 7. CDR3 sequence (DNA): TGCGCCAGCAGCACCGGGACAGCCTGTAATTCACCCCTCCACTTT. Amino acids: CASSTGTACNSPLHF.

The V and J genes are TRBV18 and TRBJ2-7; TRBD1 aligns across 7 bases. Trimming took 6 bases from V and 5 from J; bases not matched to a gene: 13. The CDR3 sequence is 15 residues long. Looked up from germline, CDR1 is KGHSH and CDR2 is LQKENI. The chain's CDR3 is CASSPTYRDSHEQYF. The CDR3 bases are TGTGCCAGCTCGCCAACCTACAGGGACAGCCACGAGCAGTACTTC. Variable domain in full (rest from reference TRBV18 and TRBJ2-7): NAGVMQNPRHLVRRRGQEARLRCSPMKGHSHVYWYRQLPEEGLKFMVYLQKENIIDESGMPKERFSAEFPKEGPSILRIQQVVRGDSAAYFCASSPTYRDSHEQYFGPGTRLTVT.

In DNA, the CDR3 is TGTGCCAGTAGTATCCCGAACAGGGCTCGTGAAAAACTGTTTTTT. Translation gives CASSIPNRAREKLFF. The chain couples TRBV19 to TRBJ1-4; D is perhaps TRBD1 (6 bases). V shed 3 bases and J shed 7 bases, with 15 bases lying between them. Looked up from germline, CDR1 is LNHDA and CDR2 is SQIVND (reference sequence). The CDR3 contains 15 residues.

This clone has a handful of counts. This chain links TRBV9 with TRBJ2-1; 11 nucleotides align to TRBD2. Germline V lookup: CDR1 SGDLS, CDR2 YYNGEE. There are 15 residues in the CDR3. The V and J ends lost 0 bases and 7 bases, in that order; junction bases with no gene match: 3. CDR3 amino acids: CASSVVLAGVNEQFF. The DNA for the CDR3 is TGTGCCAGCAGCGTAGTACTAGCGGGAGTAAATGAGCAGTTCTTC.

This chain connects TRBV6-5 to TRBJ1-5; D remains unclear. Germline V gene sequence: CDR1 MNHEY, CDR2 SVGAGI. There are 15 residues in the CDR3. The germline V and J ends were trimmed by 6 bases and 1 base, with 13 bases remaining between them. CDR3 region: CASRGGKNSNQPQHF. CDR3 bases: TGTGCCAGCAGGGGAGGGAAGAACAGCAATCAGCCCCAGCATTTT.

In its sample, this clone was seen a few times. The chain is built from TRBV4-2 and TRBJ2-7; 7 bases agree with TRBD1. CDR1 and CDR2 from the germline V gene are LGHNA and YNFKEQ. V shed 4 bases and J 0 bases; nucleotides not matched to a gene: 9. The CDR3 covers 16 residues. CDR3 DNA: TGTGCCAGCAGCCCTATTGGACAGGCTCGCTCCTACGAGCAGTACTTC. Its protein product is CASSPIGQARSYEQYF.

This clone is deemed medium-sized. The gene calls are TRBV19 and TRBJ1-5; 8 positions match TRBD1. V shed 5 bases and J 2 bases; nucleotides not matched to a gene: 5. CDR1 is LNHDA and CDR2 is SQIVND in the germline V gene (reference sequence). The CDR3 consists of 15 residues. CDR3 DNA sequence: TGTGCCAGTAGTCTCGGACAGGGACGCAATCAGCCCCAGCATTTT. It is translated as CASSLGQGRNQPQHF.

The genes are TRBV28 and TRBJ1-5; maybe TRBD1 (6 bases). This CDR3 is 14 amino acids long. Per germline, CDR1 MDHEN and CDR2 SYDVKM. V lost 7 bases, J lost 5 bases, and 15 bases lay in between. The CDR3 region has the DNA TGTGCCAGCAAAAGGGGGGGGAGTGATCAGCCCCAGCATTTT. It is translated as CASKRGGSDQPQHF.

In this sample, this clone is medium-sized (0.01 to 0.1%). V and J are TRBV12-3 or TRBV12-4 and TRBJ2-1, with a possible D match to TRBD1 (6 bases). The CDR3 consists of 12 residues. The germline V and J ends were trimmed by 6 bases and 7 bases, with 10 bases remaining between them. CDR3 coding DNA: TGTGCCAGCAGCCCAACAGGGAATGAGCAGTTCTTC. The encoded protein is CASSPTGNEQFF.

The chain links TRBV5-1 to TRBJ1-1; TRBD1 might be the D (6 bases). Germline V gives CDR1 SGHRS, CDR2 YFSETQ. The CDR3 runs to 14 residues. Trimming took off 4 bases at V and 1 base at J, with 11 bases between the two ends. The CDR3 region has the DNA TGCGCCAGCAGCAACGGACAGCCGAACACTGAAGCTTTCTTT. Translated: CASSNGQPNTEAFF.

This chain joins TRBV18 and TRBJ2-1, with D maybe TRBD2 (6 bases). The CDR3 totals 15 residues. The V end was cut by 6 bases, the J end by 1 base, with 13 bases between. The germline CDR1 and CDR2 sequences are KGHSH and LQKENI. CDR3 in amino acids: CASSPSAGSYNEQFF. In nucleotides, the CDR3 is TGTGCCAGCTCCCCCTCCGCGGGGTCCTACAATGAGCAGTTCTTC.

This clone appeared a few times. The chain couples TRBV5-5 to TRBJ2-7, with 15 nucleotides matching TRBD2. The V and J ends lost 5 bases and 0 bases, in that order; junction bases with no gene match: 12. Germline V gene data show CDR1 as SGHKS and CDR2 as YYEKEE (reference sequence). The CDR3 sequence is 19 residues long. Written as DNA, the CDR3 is TGTGCCAGCAGGGGCTACTCCGGGACTAGCGGGAGGAGCTCCTACGAGCAGTACTTC. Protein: CASRGYSGTSGRSSYEQYF.

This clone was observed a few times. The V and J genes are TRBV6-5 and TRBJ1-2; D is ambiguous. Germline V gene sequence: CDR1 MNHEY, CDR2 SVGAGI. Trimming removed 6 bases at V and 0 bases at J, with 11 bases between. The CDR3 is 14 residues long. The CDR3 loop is CASRRGGSNYGYTF. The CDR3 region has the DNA TGTGCCAGCAGGAGAGGAGGGTCTAACTATGGCTACACCTTC.

This chain's CDR3 is CASSVIGRQEAYEQYF. CDR3 sequence (DNA): TGCGCCAGCAGCGTAATCGGCCGACAGGAGGCCTACGAGCAGTACTTC. The V gene is TRBV5-1, the J gene TRBJ2-7; D might be TRBD1 (6 bases). V was pared by 4 bases and J by 2 bases, with 19 bases between. The CDR3 extends over 16 amino acids. CDR1 and CDR2 from the germline V gene are SGHRS and YFSETQ.